The 23 T cell receptor beta chains in this list originate from one sample, sequenced in a study of blood T cell repertoires in COVID-19. Profiling relied on immunoSEQ multiplex PCR, and the TCRdb table lists in-frame clones only, not all of them. The data contain roughly 240,000 clones, approximately 84% of them singletons. The sample comprised peripheral blood. The receptors were sampled from a woman older than 75 with acute or convalescent COVID-19.

The chain uses TRBV28 and TRBJ2-7, with D perhaps TRBD2 (6 bases). Germline values: CDR1 MDHEN, CDR2 SYDVKM. This CDR3 comprises 14 residues. Between the trimmed V and J ends, which lost 7 bases and 2 bases, there was a span of 15 bases. The CDR3 bases are TGTGCCAGCACCGGGAGTGGAGGGACCTACGAGCAGTACTTC. This translates into CASTGSGGTYEQYF.

The chain has TRBV27 and TRBJ2-3; 7 positions match TRBD2. The CDR3 loop spans 15 amino acids. Germline assignment: CDR1 MNHEY and CDR2 SMNVEV (reference sequence). Trimming cost V 5 bases and J 2 bases; bases outside gene matches: 7. This chain's CDR3 is CASSIKQRDTDTQYF. CDR3 nucleotide sequence: TGTGCCAGCAGTATTAAACAGCGGGACACAGATACGCAGTATTTT.

With respect to this clone: This sample also contains other DNA sequences that code for the same CDR3. The chain employs TRBV4-1 and TRBJ1-6; 7 nucleotides line up with TRBD1. Germline CDR1 and CDR2: MGHRA and YSYEKL. CDR3 length: 14 amino acids. V was pared by 4 bases and J by 7 bases, with 4 bases of the junction left unmatched. In DNA form, the CDR3 reads TGCGCCAGCAGCCCGACAGGGAACAATTCACCCCTCCACTTT. Translating it yields CASSPTGNNSPLHF.

This chain connects TRBV30 to TRBJ1-5; D ambiguous. Germline V gives CDR1 GTSNPN, CDR2 SVGIG (reference sequence). The CDR3 covers 15 residues. Trimming pared 1 base from V and 3 bases from J, leaving 13 bases between. Written as DNA, the CDR3 is TGTGCCTGGAGTGCAGGAGGCCTTAACAATCAGCCCCAGCATTTT. Amino acids: CAWSAGGLNNQPQHF.

This chain links TRBV11-3 with TRBJ2-3, with a tentative D call TRBD1 (6 bases). The CDR3 has 14 amino acids. The germline V gene has CDR1 SGHNT and CDR2 YENEEA. V was pared by 6 bases and J by 1 base, with 11 bases between. The CDR3 DNA reads as TGTGCCAGCAGTGGGGGCGCGGGCACAGATACGCAGTATTTT. Translated: CASSGGAGTDTQYF. The full variable domain, with the rest looked up from reference TRBV11-3 and TRBJ2-3, is EAGVVQSPRYKIIEKKQPVAFWCNPISGHNTLYWYLQNLGQGPELLIRYENEEAVDDSQLPKDRFSAERLKGVDSTLKIQPAELGDSAVYLCASSGGAGTDTQYFGPGTRLTVL.

V usage is TRBV2 and J usage is TRBJ2-4; 12 bases are shared with TRBD2. Trimming cost V 7 bases and J 1 base; bases outside gene matches: 11. Germline V gene lookup returns CDR1 SNHLY and CDR2 FYNNEI. The CDR3 is 18 amino acids. The CDR3 DNA is TGTGCCAGCACAGGCGGTCCTAGCGGGAGGGCCGCCAAAAACATTCAGTACTTC. Translated: CASTGGPSGRAAKNIQYF.

The chain uses TRBV5-6 and TRBJ2-7, with D hard to call. Trimming stripped 0 bases from V and 2 bases from J, with 9 bases between. CDR1 and CDR2 (germline): SGHDT, YYEEEE. The length of the CDR3 is 14 residues. CDR3 nucleotide sequence: TGTGCCAGCAGCTTGGTCCACGGAGCCTACGAGCAGTACTTC. Its translation is CASSLVHGAYEQYF.

This chain links TRBV4-2 with TRBJ2-7; TRBD2 matches 8 bases. V was pared by 0 bases and J by 6 bases, with 7 bases of the junction left unmatched. CDR1 is LGHNA, CDR2 YNFKEQ, per germline. The CDR3 contains 15 residues. The CDR3 DNA reads TGTGCCAGCAGCCAAGAAGTGGCGGGAGGTGCCGAGCAGTACTTC. It specifies CASSQEVAGGAEQYF.

The CDR3 bases are TGTGCCAGCAGCCGTGGGACAGGGGGCAACTTAGTAAATCAGCCCCAGCATTTT. Its translation is CASSRGTGGNLVNQPQHF. This chain connects TRBV5-8 to TRBJ1-5; 12 positions agree with TRBD1. The V gene end was trimmed by 4 bases and the J gene end by 4 bases; junction bases not matched to a gene: 12. Germline assignment: CDR1 SGHTS and CDR2 YDEGEE. The CDR3 has 18 residues.

The chain recombines TRBV5-5 with TRBJ2-2, with D possibly TRBD2 on 5 matching bases. V lost 1 base, J lost 2 bases, and 12 bases lay in between. The CDR3 totals 16 residues. CDR1 SGHKS and CDR2 YYEKEE come from the germline V gene (reference sequence). The DNA of the CDR3 is TGTGCCAGCAGCTTGCGACCGGGAAAAAACACCGGGGAGCTGTTTTTT. Protein product: CASSLRPGKNTGELFF. The complete variable domain, with remaining parts taken from reference TRBV5-5 and TRBJ2-2, reads DAGVTQSPTHLIKTRGQQVTLRCSPISGHKSVSWYQQVLGQGPQFIFQYYEKEERGRGNFPDRFSARQFPNYSSELNVNALLLGDSALYLCASSLRPGKNTGELFFGEGSRLTVL.

The CDR3 is CASSSAGARVSTDTQYF. The DNA of the CDR3 is TGTGCCAGCAGCTCAGCGGGAGCCCGGGTTTCGACAGATACGCAGTATTTT. This chain links TRBV5-5 with TRBJ2-3; TRBD2 matches 8 bases. There are 17 residues in the CDR3. Germline V gene sequence: CDR1 SGHKS, CDR2 YYEKEE (reference sequence). V was pared by 3 bases and J by 3 bases, with 12 bases of the junction left unmatched.

This clone was counted a few times. This chain joins TRBV6-2 or TRBV6-3 and TRBJ1-4; possibly TRBD1 for D (6 bases). This CDR3 has 20 residues. The germline V and J ends were trimmed by 0 bases and 0 bases, with 20 bases remaining between them. The germline gives CDR1 MNHEY, CDR2 SVGEGT. The CDR3 coding sequence is TGTGCCAGCAGTTACTCGTACAGGGAGGGAAACCCTGCAACTAATGAAAAACTGTTTTTT. Translating it yields CASSYSYREGNPATNEKLFF.

The V call is TRBV4-1, the J call TRBJ2-7; 9 positions match TRBD1. Germline loops: CDR1 MGHRA, CDR2 YSYEKL. Germline trimming cut 3 bases from V and 3 bases from J; bases unmatched to any gene: 9. The CDR3 runs 16 residues. The CDR3 DNA reads TGCGCCAGCAGCCATTATCCGGGACAGGGATTCTACGAGCAGTACTTC. It translates to CASSHYPGQGFYEQYF.

V is TRBV7-9 and J is TRBJ2-3, with a possible D match to TRBD1 (5 bases). Germline loops: CDR1 SEHNR, CDR2 FQNEAQ (reference sequence). The length of the CDR3 is 11 residues. V lost 4 bases to trimming and J lost 10 bases, with 9 bases between them. This chain's CDR3 is CASSSRGAQYF. The DNA of the CDR3 is TGTGCCAGCAGCTCAAGGGGTGCGCAGTATTTT. The full variable domain, its missing parts supplied by reference TRBV7-9 and TRBJ2-3, is DTGVSQNPRHKITKRGQNVTFRCDPISEHNRLYWYRQTLGQGPEFLTYFQNEAQLEKSRLLSDRFSAERPKGSFSTLEIQRTEQGDSAMYLCASSSRGAQYFGPGTRLTVL.

The chain uses TRBV28 and TRBJ1-2; 7 bases align to TRBD1. The CDR3 sequence is 17 residues long. V was pared by 5 bases and J by 0 bases, with 12 bases of the junction left unmatched. Germline V gene sequence: CDR1 MDHEN, CDR2 SYDVKM. The chain's CDR3 is CASSPGTAQASNYGYTF. CDR3 in DNA: TGTGCCAGCAGTCCCGGGACAGCACAAGCCTCTAACTATGGCTACACCTTC.

V gene TRBV12-5 combines with J gene TRBJ1-5, with D perhaps TRBD1 (5 bases). Germline CDR1 LGHNT, CDR2 FRNRAP. CDR3 length equals 15 residues. Trimming pared 2 bases from V and 1 base from J, leaving 9 bases between. This CDR3 reads CASGLSGGSNQPQHF. CDR3 nucleotides: TGTGCTAGTGGTTTGTCGGGGGGAAGCAATCAGCCCCAGCATTTT. Combining the CDR3 with reference TRBV12-5 and TRBJ1-5 gives the whole variable domain DARVTQTPRHKVTEMGQEVTMRCQPILGHNTVFWYRQTMMQGLELLAYFRNRAPLDDSGMPKDRFSAEMPDATLATLKIQPSEPRDSAVYFCASGLSGGSNQPQHFGDGTRLSIL.

The CDR3 nucleotides read TGTGCCAGCTCACCGAACCATGGACTAGCGGGGTACACAGATACGCAGTATTTT. Translated, it gives CASSPNHGLAGYTDTQYF. The V and J genes are TRBV18 and TRBJ2-3, with TRBD2 matching 12 bases. Germline CDR1 and CDR2: KGHSH and LQKENI. There are 18 residues in the CDR3. V dropped 3 bases and J dropped 2; count of bases not matched to a gene: 9.

The chain links TRBV3-1 (or the pseudogene TRBV3-2) to TRBJ2-4; weak D call: TRBD2 (6 bases). V was shortened by 4 bases and J by 0 bases, with 16 bases between the two germline ends. Germline CDR1 and CDR2: LGHDT and YNNKEL (reference sequence). The CDR3 is made up of 17 amino acids. Here the CDR3 DNA reads TGTGCCAGCAGCCCCCGGGTCGGCGGGGAAGCCAAAAACATTCAGTACTTC. Protein sequence: CASSPRVGGEAKNIQYF.

J is TRBJ2-7 and V is TRBV7-2, with 8 bases that match TRBD2. Looked up from germline, CDR1 is SGHTA and CDR2 is FQGNSA. CDR3 length equals 15 residues. The trim removed 5 bases at V and 2 bases at J, leaving 8 bases unmatched. The CDR3 reads CASSVQRGPTYEQYF. The DNA for the CDR3 is TGTGCCAGCAGCGTTCAGCGGGGGCCGACCTACGAGCAGTACTTC.

CDR3 in amino acids: CASSPRLAGRSTDTQYF. The DNA of the CDR3 is TGTGCCAGCTCACCCCGACTAGCGGGAAGGAGCACAGATACGCAGTATTTT. The chain is built from TRBV18 and TRBJ2-3; 11 positions agree with TRBD2. The CDR3 contains 17 residues. V was clipped by 3 bases and J by 0 bases; unmatched bases: 5. Germline-derived CDR1 and CDR2 are KGHSH and LQKENI.

In its sample, this clone was seen once. The rearrangement joins TRBV2 to TRBJ2-1; D is possibly TRBD2 (6 bases). Germline lookup yields CDR1 SNHLY and CDR2 FYNNEI. The V gene lost 9 bases and the J gene lost 4 bases, with 25 bases spanning the gap. CDR3 length: 17 amino acids. CDR3 sequence (DNA): TGTGCCAGGACTAATAGACCCGGGACTGAACTTTACAATGAGCAGTTCTTC. Its translation is CARTNRPGTELYNEQFF.

CDR3 DNA sequence: TGCAGCGTTGGAGGACTAGCGGGAGGCTTTTCGTACGAGCAGTACTTC. Amino acids: CSVGGLAGGFSYEQYF. The chain joins TRBV29-1 to TRBJ2-7, with 14 positions matching TRBD2. The CDR3 contains 16 residues. Germline-derived CDR1 and CDR2 are SQVTM and ANQGSEA. V shed 4 bases and J 4 bases; nucleotides not matched to a gene: 9.

The sample holds a few counts of this clone. Different DNA sequences within this sample yield the same CDR3. The chain has TRBV6-5 and TRBJ1-5; D possibly corresponds to TRBD1 (5 bases). There are 15 residues in the CDR3. In germline, CDR1 is MNHEY, CDR2 SVGAGI. The germline V and J ends were trimmed by 2 bases and 2 bases, with 10 bases remaining between them. The CDR3 nucleotides are TGTGCCAGCAGTTACAGGCAGGGTGGCAATCAGCCCCAGCATTTT. Its protein product is CASSYRQGGNQPQHF.